Listed below are T cell receptor beta chains from one sample, sequenced in a study of blood T cell repertoires in COVID-19. Produced via immunoSEQ multiplex PCR; TCRdb's table is partial and in-frame only. The sample shows about 120,000 clones, approximately 84% of them seen only once. Specimen: peripheral blood. The receptors derive from a man between 40 and 49 years old with acute or convalescent COVID-19. The CDR3 runs from the conserved cysteine through the conserved F or W. The D gene is left open where the match is weak. Expanded clones are given a class, and other clones once, few, many or no size at all.

V gene: TRBV21-1
D gene: -
clone size: -
J gene: TRBJ2-3
CDR3 protein: CASSKVERGFTDTQYF
CDR3 DNA: TGTGCCAGCAGCAAAGTGGAGCGGGGGTTCACAGATACGCAGTATTTT

V gene: TRBV30
D gene: -
clone size: -
J gene: TRBJ1-6
CDR3 protein: CAWSVGAYGAYNSPLHF
CDR3 DNA: TGTGCCTGGAGTGTGGGGGCATACGGGGCTTATAATTCACCCCTCCACTTT

V gene: TRBV11-2
D gene: -
clone size: -
J gene: TRBJ2-5
CDR3 protein: CASTLRYRTVQETQYF
CDR3 DNA: TGTGCCAGCACCCTTAGGTACAGGACGGTCCAAGAGACCCAGTACTTC

V gene: TRBV7-9
D gene: -
clone size: -
J gene: TRBJ1-1
CDR3 protein: CASSLVSGNTEAFF
CDR3 DNA: TGTGCCAGCAGCTTAGTATCAGGGAACACTGAAGCTTTCTTT

V gene: TRBV25-1
D gene: -
clone size: -
J gene: TRBJ1-2
CDR3 protein: CASSDGHNYGYTF
CDR3 DNA: TGTGCCAGCAGTGACGGTCACAACTATGGCTACACCTTC

V gene: TRBV24-1
D gene: -
clone size: once
J gene: TRBJ2-5
CDR3 protein: CATSDTQGSQTQYF
CDR3 DNA: TGTGCCACCAGTGATACCCAGGGTTCGCAGACCCAGTACTTC

V gene: TRBV9
D gene: TRBD1
clone size: -
J gene: TRBJ2-1
CDR3 protein: CASSVVGQGAGEQFF
CDR3 DNA: TGTGCCAGCAGCGTAGTCGGACAGGGGGCCGGTGAGCAGTTCTTC

V gene: TRBV6-6
D gene: TRBD1
clone size: -
J gene: TRBJ2-7
CDR3 protein: CASSRTGRSYEQYF
CDR3 DNA: TGTGCCAGCAGCCGGACAGGCCGCTCCTACGAGCAGTACTTC

V gene: TRBV3-1/TRBV3-2
D gene: TRBD1
clone size: -
J gene: TRBJ1-2
CDR3 protein: CASSQDGQVGTNRVDGYTF
CDR3 DNA: TGTGCCAGCAGCCAAGATGGACAGGTTGGGACCAACCGGGTAGATGGCTACACCTTC

V gene: TRBV7-3
D gene: -
clone size: -
J gene: TRBJ2-6
CDR3 protein: CASSLKGDGGPSGANVLTF
CDR3 DNA: TGTGCCAGCAGCTTAAAGGGTGACGGGGGGCCCTCTGGGGCCAACGTCCTGACTTTC

V gene: TRBV5-1
D gene: TRBD1
clone size: -
J gene: TRBJ2-3
CDR3 protein: CASSTGQGVDTQYF
CDR3 DNA: TGCGCCAGCAGCACGGGACAGGGGGTAGATACGCAGTATTTT

V gene: TRBV29-1
D gene: TRBD2
clone size: once
J gene: TRBJ2-3
CDR3 protein: CSVRRAGGSTDTQYF
CDR3 DNA: TGCAGCGTACGTAGAGCGGGGGGGAGCACAGATACGCAGTATTTT

V gene: TRBV3-1/TRBV3-2
D gene: TRBD1
clone size: -
J gene: TRBJ2-2
CDR3 protein: CASSQVWPRDRDRELFF
CDR3 DNA: TGTGCCAGCAGCCAAGTTTGGCCCCGGGACAGGGACCGGGAGCTGTTTTTT

V gene: TRBV5-6
D gene: TRBD2
clone size: -
J gene: TRBJ2-3
CDR3 protein: CASSLAGLAGFLASF
CDR3 DNA: TGTGCCAGCAGCTTGGCGGGACTAGCGGGGTTTCTTGCAAGTTTT

V gene: TRBV5-1
D gene: -
clone size: -
J gene: TRBJ2-3
CDR3 protein: CASSFISSSTDTQYF
CDR3 DNA: TGCGCCAGCAGCTTTATATCGTCTAGCACAGATACGCAGTATTTT

V gene: TRBV20-1
D gene: -
clone size: -
J gene: TRBJ2-1
CDR3 protein: CSARWSSEQFF
CDR3 DNA: TGCAGTGCTAGATGGAGTAGTGAGCAGTTCTTC

V gene: TRBV4-1
D gene: -
clone size: -
J gene: TRBJ2-1
CDR3 protein: CASSQDSTGTYYNEQFF
CDR3 DNA: TGCGCCAGCAGCCAAGATTCGACAGGGACTTATTACAATGAGCAGTTCTTC

V gene: TRBV5-1
D gene: -
clone size: few
J gene: TRBJ2-1
CDR3 protein: CASSLGQDNEQFF
CDR3 DNA: TGCGCCAGCAGCTTGGGGCAGGACAATGAGCAGTTCTTC

V gene: TRBV11-2
D gene: TRBD1
clone size: -
J gene: TRBJ1-1
CDR3 protein: CASSPRTGGDVSAFF
CDR3 DNA: TGTGCCAGCAGCCCCCGGACAGGGGGCGATGTATCAGCTTTCTTT

V gene: TRBV6-2/TRBV6-3
D gene: TRBD2
clone size: -
J gene: TRBJ2-5
CDR3 protein: CASSTPGLQETQYF
CDR3 DNA: TGTGCCAGCAGTACGCCGGGACTACAAGAGACCCAGTACTTC

V gene: TRBV2
D gene: TRBD1
clone size: -
J gene: TRBJ1-5
CDR3 protein: CASRDRVGNQPQHF
CDR3 DNA: TGTGCCAGCAGGGACAGGGTTGGGAATCAGCCCCAGCATTTT

V gene: TRBV19
D gene: TRBD1
clone size: -
J gene: TRBJ2-7
CDR3 protein: CASSIQDEGAKYEQYF
CDR3 DNA: TGTGCCAGTAGTATTCAGGACGAGGGGGCTAAATACGAGCAGTACTTC

V gene: TRBV24-1
D gene: TRBD2
clone size: -
J gene: TRBJ2-3
CDR3 protein: CATSGVSGGRTDTQYF
CDR3 DNA: TGTGCCACCAGTGGCGTTAGCGGGGGTAGGACAGATACGCAGTATTTT

V gene: TRBV20-1
D gene: -
clone size: -
J gene: TRBJ1-6
CDR3 protein: CSASIQSSYNSPLHF
CDR3 DNA: TGCAGTGCTAGTATACAAAGCTCCTATAATTCACCCCTCCACTTT

V gene: TRBV7-3
D gene: -
clone size: -
J gene: TRBJ2-5
CDR3 protein: CASSLLGTSGETQYF
CDR3 DNA: TGTGCCAGCAGCTTATTAGGAACTTCCGGGGAGACCCAGTACTTC

V gene: TRBV10-3
D gene: TRBD1
clone size: -
J gene: TRBJ1-2
CDR3 protein: CAPGQGAFPNYGYTF
CDR3 DNA: TGTGCCCCGGGACAGGGAGCTTTTCCTAACTATGGCTACACCTTC

V gene: TRBV9
D gene: -
clone size: -
J gene: TRBJ2-1
CDR3 protein: CASSVVGETYNEQFF
CDR3 DNA: TGTGCCAGCAGCGTCGTCGGGGAAACCTACAATGAGCAGTTCTTC

V gene: TRBV6-2/TRBV6-3
D gene: -
clone size: few
J gene: TRBJ1-4
CDR3 protein: CASSLGGSNEKLFF
CDR3 DNA: TGTGCCAGCAGCCTCGGGGGAAGCAATGAAAAACTGTTTTTT

V gene: TRBV11-3
D gene: -
clone size: -
J gene: TRBJ1-4
CDR3 protein: CASSPIGGTNEKLFF
CDR3 DNA: TGTGCCAGCAGCCCTATAGGGGGAACTAATGAAAAACTGTTTTTT